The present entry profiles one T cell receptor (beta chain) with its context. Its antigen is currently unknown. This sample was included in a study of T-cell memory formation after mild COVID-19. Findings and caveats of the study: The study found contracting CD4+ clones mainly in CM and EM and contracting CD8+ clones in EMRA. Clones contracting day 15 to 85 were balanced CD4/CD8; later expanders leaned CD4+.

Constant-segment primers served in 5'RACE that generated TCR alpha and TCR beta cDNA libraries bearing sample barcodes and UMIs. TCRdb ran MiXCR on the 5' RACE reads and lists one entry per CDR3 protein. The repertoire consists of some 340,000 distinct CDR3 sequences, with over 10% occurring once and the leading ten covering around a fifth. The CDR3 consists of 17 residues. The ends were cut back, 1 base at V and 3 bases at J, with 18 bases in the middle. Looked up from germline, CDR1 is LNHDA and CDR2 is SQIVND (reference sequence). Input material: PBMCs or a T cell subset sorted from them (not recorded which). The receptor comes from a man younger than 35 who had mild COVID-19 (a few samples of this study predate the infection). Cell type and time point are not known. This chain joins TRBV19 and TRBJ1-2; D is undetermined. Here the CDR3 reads CASSIVLESSQDYGYTF. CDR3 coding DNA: TGTGCCAGTAGTATAGTGCTTGAGAGCAGTCAAGACTATGGCTACACCTTC. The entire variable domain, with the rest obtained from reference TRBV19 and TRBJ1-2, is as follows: DGGITQSPKYLFRKEGQNVTLSCEQNLNHDAMYWYRQDPGQGLRLIYYSQIVNDFQKGDIAEGYSVSREKKESFPLTVTSAQKNPTAFYLCASSIVLESSQDYGYTFGSGTRLTVV.